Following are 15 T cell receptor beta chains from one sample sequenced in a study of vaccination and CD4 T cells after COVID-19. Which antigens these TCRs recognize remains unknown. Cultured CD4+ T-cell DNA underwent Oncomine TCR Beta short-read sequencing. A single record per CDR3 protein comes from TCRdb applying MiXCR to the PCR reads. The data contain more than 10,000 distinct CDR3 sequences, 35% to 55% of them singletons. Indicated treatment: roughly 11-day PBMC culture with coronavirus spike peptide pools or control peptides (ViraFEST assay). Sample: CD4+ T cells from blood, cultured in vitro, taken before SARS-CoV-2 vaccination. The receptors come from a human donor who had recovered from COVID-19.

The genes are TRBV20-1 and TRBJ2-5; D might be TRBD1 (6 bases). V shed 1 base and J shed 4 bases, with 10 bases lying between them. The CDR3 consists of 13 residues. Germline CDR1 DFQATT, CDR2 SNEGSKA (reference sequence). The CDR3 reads CSARADSGETQYF. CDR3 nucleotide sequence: TGCAGTGCTAGAGCGGACAGTGGAGAGACCCAGTACTTC.

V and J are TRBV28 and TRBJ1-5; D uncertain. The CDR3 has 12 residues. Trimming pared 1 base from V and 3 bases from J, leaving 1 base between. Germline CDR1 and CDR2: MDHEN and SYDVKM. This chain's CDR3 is CASSLYNQPQHF. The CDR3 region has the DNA TGTGCCAGCAGTTTATACAATCAGCCCCAGCATTTT.

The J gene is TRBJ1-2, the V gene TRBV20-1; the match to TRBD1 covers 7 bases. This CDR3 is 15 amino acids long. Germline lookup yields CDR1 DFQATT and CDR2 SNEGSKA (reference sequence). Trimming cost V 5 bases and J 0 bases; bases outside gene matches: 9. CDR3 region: CSAPRTGLPNYGYTF. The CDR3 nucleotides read TGCAGTGCTCCCAGGACAGGACTTCCTAACTATGGCTACACCTTC.

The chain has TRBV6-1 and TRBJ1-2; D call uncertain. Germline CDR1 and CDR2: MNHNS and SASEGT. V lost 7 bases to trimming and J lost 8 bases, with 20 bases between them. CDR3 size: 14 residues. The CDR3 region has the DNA TGTGCCAGCAACTTACATGGAGGGTTGGACGGCTACACCTTC. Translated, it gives CASNLHGGLDGYTF.

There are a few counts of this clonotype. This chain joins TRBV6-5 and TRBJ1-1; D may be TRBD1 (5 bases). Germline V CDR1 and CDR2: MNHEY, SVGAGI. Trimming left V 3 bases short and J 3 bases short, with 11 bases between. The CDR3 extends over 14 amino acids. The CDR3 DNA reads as TGTGCCAGCAGTTATCAGGGTAGGGACACTGAAGCTTTCTTT. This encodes CASSYQGRDTEAFF.

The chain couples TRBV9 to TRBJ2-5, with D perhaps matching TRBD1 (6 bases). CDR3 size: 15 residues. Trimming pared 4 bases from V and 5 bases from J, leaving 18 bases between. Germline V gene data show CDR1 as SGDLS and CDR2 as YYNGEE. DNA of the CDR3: TGTGCCAGCAGCTCACCAGGGCGAAGGGGGGAGACCCAGTACTTC. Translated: CASSSPGRRGETQYF.

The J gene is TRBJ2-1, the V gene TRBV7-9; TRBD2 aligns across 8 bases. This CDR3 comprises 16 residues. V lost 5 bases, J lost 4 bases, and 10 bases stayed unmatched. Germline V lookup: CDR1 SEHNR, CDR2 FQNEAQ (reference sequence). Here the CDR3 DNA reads TGTGCCAGCAGCCAGTCCAGCGGGGGTCGGTACAATGAGCAGTTCTTC. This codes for CASSQSSGGRYNEQFF. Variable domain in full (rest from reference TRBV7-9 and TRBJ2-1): DTGVSQNPRHKITKRGQNVTFRCDPISEHNRLYWYRQTLGQGPEFLTYFQNEAQLEKSRLLSDRFSAERPKGSFSTLEIQRTEQGDSAMYLCASSQSSGGRYNEQFFGPGTRLTVL.

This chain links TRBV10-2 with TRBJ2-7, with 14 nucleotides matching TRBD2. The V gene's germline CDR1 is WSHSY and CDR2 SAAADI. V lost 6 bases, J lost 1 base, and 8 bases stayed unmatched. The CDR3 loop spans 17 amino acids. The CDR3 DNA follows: TGCGCCAGCAGGACCGGGACTAGCGGGAGCATGTCCTACGAGCAGTACTTC. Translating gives CASRTGTSGSMSYEQYF.

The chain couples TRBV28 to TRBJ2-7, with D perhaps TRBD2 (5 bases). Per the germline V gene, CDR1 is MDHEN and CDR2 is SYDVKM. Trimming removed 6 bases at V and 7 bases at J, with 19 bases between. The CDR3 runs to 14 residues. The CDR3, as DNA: TGTGCCAGCAGGCCCTCCCCCGGGGAAGGAGAGCAGTACTTC. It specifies CASRPSPGEGEQYF.

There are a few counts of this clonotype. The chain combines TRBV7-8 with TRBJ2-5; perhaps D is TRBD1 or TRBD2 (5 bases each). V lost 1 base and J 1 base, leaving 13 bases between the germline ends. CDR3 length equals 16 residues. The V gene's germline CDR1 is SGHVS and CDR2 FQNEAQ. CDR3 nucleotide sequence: TGTGCCAGCAGCTTAGATGGGGCTAGCTCCCAAGAGACCCAGTACTTC. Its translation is CASSLDGASSQETQYF. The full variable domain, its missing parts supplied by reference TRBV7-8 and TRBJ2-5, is GAGVSQSPRYKVAKRGQDVALRCDPISGHVSLFWYQQALGQGPEFLTYFQNEAQLDKSGLPSDRFFAERPEGSVSTLKIQRTQQEDSAVYLCASSLDGASSQETQYFGPGTRLLVL.

As DNA, the CDR3 is TGTGCCAGCAGGCCTACAGAGAACTATGGCTACACCTTC. It is translated as CASRPTENYGYTF. The chain links TRBV28 to TRBJ1-2, with no clear D. The germline V gene encodes CDR1 MDHEN and CDR2 SYDVKM. With 6 bases removed from V and 2 bases from J, the gap between germline ends came to 10 bases. The CDR3 consists of 13 residues.

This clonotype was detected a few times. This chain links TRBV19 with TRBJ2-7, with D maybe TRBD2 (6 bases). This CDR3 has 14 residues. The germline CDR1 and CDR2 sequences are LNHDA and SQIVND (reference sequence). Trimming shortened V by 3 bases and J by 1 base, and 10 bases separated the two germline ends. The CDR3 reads CASSIRRGSYEQYF. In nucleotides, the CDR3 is TGTGCCAGTAGTATCCGTCGGGGGTCCTACGAGCAGTACTTC.

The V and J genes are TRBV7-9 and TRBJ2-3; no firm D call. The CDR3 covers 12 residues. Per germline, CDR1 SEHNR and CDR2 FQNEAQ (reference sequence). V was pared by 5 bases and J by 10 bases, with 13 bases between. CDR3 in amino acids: CASSVEVDPQYF. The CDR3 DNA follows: TGTGCCAGCAGCGTAGAGGTGGATCCGCAGTATTTT.

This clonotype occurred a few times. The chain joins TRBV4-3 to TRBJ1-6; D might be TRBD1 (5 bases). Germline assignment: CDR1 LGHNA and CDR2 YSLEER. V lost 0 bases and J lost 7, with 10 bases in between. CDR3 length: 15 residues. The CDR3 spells CASSQDLGGNSPLHF. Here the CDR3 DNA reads TGCGCCAGCAGCCAAGATCTGGGGGGAAATTCACCCCTCCACTTT.

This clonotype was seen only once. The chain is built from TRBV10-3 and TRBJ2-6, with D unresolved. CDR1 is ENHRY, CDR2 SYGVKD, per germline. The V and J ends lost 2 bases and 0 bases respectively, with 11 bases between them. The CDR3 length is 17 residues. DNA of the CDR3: TGTGCCATCAGTGAGCCGACGGATTACTCTGGGGCCAACGTCCTGACTTTC. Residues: CAISEPTDYSGANVLTF.